These 32 T cell receptor beta chains originate from one sample sequenced in a study of blood T cell repertoires in COVID-19. The method was immunoSEQ multiplex PCR; TCRdb's version includes in-frame clones alone and lacks a portion of them. The table records 130,000 to 150,000 clones, 85% to 90% of them present only once. The sequenced sample was peripheral blood. The receptors here all came from a human donor in a cohort sampled during active COVID-19.

V gene TRBV30 combines with J gene TRBJ2-5; maybe TRBD2 (6 bases). The CDR3 contains 12 residues. V gave up 5 bases and J gave up 5 bases, with 12 bases separating them. Looked up from germline, CDR1 is GTSNPN and CDR2 is SVGIG (reference sequence). The CDR3 loop reads CAWGGSRETQYF. The CDR3 nucleotides are TGTGCCTGGGGGGGGAGTAGGGAGACCCAGTACTTC.

V gene TRBV7-2 combines with J gene TRBJ2-3; 7 nucleotides match TRBD1. This CDR3 has 16 residues. Germline CDR1 SGHTA, CDR2 FQGNSA. V gave up 4 bases and J gave up 1 base; unmatched junction bases: 8. CDR3 DNA: TGTGCCAGCAGCTCGGGAACTCAGGGGGGCACAGATACGCAGTATTTT. It translates to CASSSGTQGGTDTQYF.

Only a few counts were recorded for this clone. The chain carries TRBV29-1 and TRBJ1-1, with a weak D call TRBD1 (5 bases). V lost 6 bases and J lost 1, with 12 bases in between. CDR1 and CDR2 from the germline V gene are SQVTM and ANQGSEA. The CDR3 length is 13 residues. CDR3 amino acids: CSVAKGANTEAFF. Here the CDR3 DNA reads TGCAGCGTCGCAAAAGGGGCGAACACTGAAGCTTTCTTT.

The chain links TRBV18 to TRBJ2-2, with D possibly being TRBD1 (5 bases). The V gene lost 3 bases and the J gene lost 4 bases, with 12 bases spanning the gap. This CDR3 has 15 residues. The germline CDR1 and CDR2 sequences are KGHSH and LQKENI. CDR3 coding DNA: TGTGCCAGCTCACCTTGGCAGGGTTCCACCGGGGAGCTGTTTTTT. Its translation is CASSPWQGSTGELFF.

The chain joins TRBV11-2 to TRBJ1-1; D gene unclear. Germline V lookup: CDR1 SGHAT, CDR2 FQNNGV. The CDR3 has 12 residues. V was clipped by 8 bases and J by 7 bases, with 14 bases between them. The CDR3 region is CASRSRVGEAFF. The CDR3, as DNA: TGTGCCAGCCGCTCACGGGTCGGTGAAGCTTTCTTT.

CDR3 region: CASKQGSGEKLFF. CDR3 sequence (DNA): TGTGCCAGTAAACAGGGATCGGGTGAAAAACTGTTTTTT. This sequence joins TRBV7-8 and TRBJ1-4; tentatively, D is TRBD1 (6 bases). In germline, CDR1 is SGHVS, CDR2 FQNEAQ. The CDR3 sequence is 13 residues long. Trimming removed 9 bases at V and 7 bases at J, with 15 bases between.

This chain joins TRBV7-2 and TRBJ2-4; 10 bases are a match to TRBD1. The V segment lost 5 bases and the J segment 6 bases; nucleotides outside the gene matches: 4. The CDR3 is 14 amino acids. CDR1 SGHTA and CDR2 FQGNSA come from the germline V gene. Here the CDR3 reads CASSADRGRNIQYF. CDR3 DNA sequence: TGTGCCAGCAGCGCGGACAGGGGGAGAAACATTCAGTACTTC.

This rearrangement joins TRBV7-9 to TRBJ1-1, with D possibly matching TRBD1 (6 bases). The length of the CDR3 is 13 residues. Trimming removed 4 bases at V and 7 bases at J, with 13 bases between. In germline, CDR1 is SEHNR, CDR2 FQNEAQ (reference sequence). CDR3 protein: CASSSPDRGEAFF. The CDR3 nucleotides are TGTGCCAGCAGCTCCCCGGACAGAGGTGAAGCTTTCTTT.

J is TRBJ2-7 and V is TRBV29-1; 10 positions agree with TRBD1. Germline trimming cut 4 bases from V and 3 bases from J; bases unmatched to any gene: 15. The CDR3 runs to 17 residues. Germline CDR1 SQVTM, CDR2 ANQGSEA. Here the CDR3 DNA reads TGCAGCGTTGTCCCAGTCCCACGCGGGACAGGGGTCTACGAGCAGTACTTC. Translated, it gives CSVVPVPRGTGVYEQYF.

The chain couples TRBV25-1 to TRBJ1-1; D ambiguous. Trimming stripped 4 bases from V and 7 bases from J, with 13 bases between. CDR1 is MGHDK, CDR2 SYGVNS, per germline. CDR3 length: 13 amino acids. The CDR3 spells CASSVPRLDEAFF. For the CDR3, the DNA is TGTGCCAGCAGTGTTCCCAGGCTTGATGAAGCTTTCTTT.

This chain connects TRBV28 to TRBJ1-6; TRBD1 might be the D (5 bases). Looked up from germline, CDR1 is MDHEN and CDR2 is SYDVKM. Between the trimmed V and J ends, which lost 5 bases and 5 bases, there was a span of 25 bases. This CDR3 is 19 amino acids long. CDR3 sequence (DNA): TGTGCCAGCAGTACGACTGGGGGGAGGTTTTTGAGTAATAATTCACCCCTCCACTTT. Its protein is CASSTTGGRFLSNNSPLHF.

This clone was counted once. The genes are TRBV3-1 (or the pseudogene TRBV3-2) and TRBJ1-2, with D tentatively TRBD1 (5 bases). The CDR3 is 13 amino acids. The germline gives CDR1 LGHDT, CDR2 YNNKEL (reference sequence). Trimming took off 4 bases at V and 5 bases at J, with 11 bases between the two ends. CDR3 DNA sequence: TGTGCCAGCAGCCGGAGACAGCAGTATGGCTACACCTTC. As protein: CASSRRQQYGYTF.

The rearrangement links TRBV6-5 to TRBJ1-1; 8 bases line up with TRBD1. The J segment lost 6 bases and the V segment lost 6 bases, leaving 9 bases of the junction unmatched. CDR3 length equals 14 residues. CDR1 and CDR2 from the germline V gene are MNHEY and SVGAGI. The CDR3 sequence: CASRRGQDPAEAFF. DNA of the CDR3: TGTGCCAGCAGAAGGGGACAGGATCCAGCTGAAGCTTTCTTT.

J is TRBJ2-1 and V is TRBV5-1; D might be TRBD1 (6 bases). The V gene's germline CDR1 is SGHRS and CDR2 YFSETQ. V was trimmed by 4 bases and J by 6 bases, leaving 20 bases between them. CDR3 length: 16 amino acids. In DNA form, the CDR3 reads TGCGCCAGCAGCAAATACAGGGTTGGCGGCGGCAATGAGCAGTTCTTC. Translation: CASSKYRVGGGNEQFF.

V gene TRBV10-3 combines with J gene TRBJ2-3; 7 nucleotides match TRBD1. The CDR3 spans 16 residues. J was trimmed by 3 bases and V by 4 bases; bases with no gene match: 10. CDR1 is ENHRY, CDR2 SYGVKD, per germline. This CDR3 reads CAISGRGGMGTDTQYF. Here the CDR3 DNA reads TGTGCCATCAGTGGACGAGGGGGCATGGGTACAGATACGCAGTATTTT.

The rearrangement uses TRBV27 and TRBJ1-2; 8 nucleotides agree with TRBD1. Trimming at V came to 3 bases and at J to 7 bases, leaving 4 bases not matched to a gene. The germline CDR1 and CDR2 sequences are MNHEY and SMNVEV (reference sequence). This CDR3 region has 13 residues. The CDR3 nucleotides read TGTGCCAGCAGTTTCACAACAGGGGGTGGCTACACCTTC. Amino acids: CASSFTTGGGYTF.

On this clone: In the same sample, other DNA sequences code for this CDR3. The chain links TRBV6-2 or TRBV6-3 to TRBJ2-2, with 7 nucleotides matching TRBD1. Germline V lookup: CDR1 MNHEY, CDR2 SVGEGT. CDR3 size: 16 residues. With V trimmed by 2 bases and J by 0 bases, 3 bases remained unmatched. The CDR3 coding sequence is TGTGCCAGCAGTTACCTTGGACAGGCGAACACCGGGGAGCTGTTTTTT. Protein sequence: CASSYLGQANTGELFF.

This chain joins TRBV11-3 and TRBJ2-2; perhaps TRBD2 as D (7 bases). V was shortened by 5 bases and J by 6 bases, with 13 bases between the two germline ends. The CDR3 is 14 residues long. Germline V CDR1 and CDR2: SGHNT, YENEEA. The chain's CDR3 is CASSQGGGPGELFF. CDR3 DNA: TGTGCCAGCAGCCAAGGCGGGGGCCCCGGGGAGCTGTTTTTT.

The chain couples TRBV7-2 to TRBJ2-1, with TRBD2 matching over 16 bases. The CDR3 is 14 residues long. Germline V lookup: CDR1 SGHTA, CDR2 FQGNSA. V gave up 4 bases and J gave up 15 bases; unmatched junction bases: 6. The CDR3 bases are TGTGCCAGCAGCTCTGGGACTAGCGGGGGGGCTCGGTTCTTC. The encoded protein is CASSSGTSGGARFF.

This rearrangement joins TRBV28 to TRBJ1-1; weak D call: TRBD1 (5 bases). Germline V gene sequence: CDR1 MDHEN, CDR2 SYDVKM. The V end was cut by 1 base, the J end by 8 bases, with 8 bases between. The CDR3 has 12 residues. CDR3 in amino acids: CASSLLRGEAFF. The CDR3, as DNA: TGTGCCAGCAGTTTATTACGGGGGGAAGCTTTCTTT.

As concerns this clone: One junction end does not reproduce the germline sequence, and a read error may be involved. The chain combines TRBV7-7 with TRBJ2-1; D is ambiguous. The CDR3 consists of 15 residues. The germline gives CDR1 SSHAT, CDR2 FNYEAQ (reference sequence). CDR3 DNA sequence: TGTGCTAGCAGCCGTTTACCGGAGTCCTACAATGAGCAGTTCTTC. It yields the protein CASSRLPESYNEQFF.

J is TRBJ1-5 and V is TRBV6-2 or TRBV6-3; perhaps TRBD1 as D (6 bases). The CDR3 length is 15 residues. Germline V CDR1 and CDR2: MNHEY, SVGEGT. Trimming removed 0 bases from V and 4 bases from J, with 10 bases in between. In DNA form, the CDR3 reads TGTGCCAGCAGTTACTCCGGGGGGGCAAATCAGCCCCAGCATTTT. It translates to CASSYSGGANQPQHF.

The J gene is TRBJ1-6, the V gene TRBV7-9; 10 bases align to TRBD1. V trimming: 5 bases; J trimming: 0 bases; junction bases outside the gene matches: 4. Looked up from germline, CDR1 is SEHNR and CDR2 is FQNEAQ (reference sequence). CDR3 length: 17 residues. The CDR3 DNA is TGTGCCAGCAGCATCTGGACAGGGGGCTCCTATAATTCACCCCTCCACTTT. It yields the protein CASSIWTGGSYNSPLHF.

This chain links TRBV15 with TRBJ1-5; 8 bases are a match to TRBD1. Germline V gene lookup returns CDR1 LNHNV and CDR2 YYDKDF (reference sequence). CDR3 size: 17 residues. Trimming at V came to 0 bases and at J to 5 bases, leaving 9 bases not matched to a gene. Here the CDR3 DNA reads TGTGCCACCAGCAGAGATCCGCACAGGGGGGGGGATCAGCCCCAGCATTTT. Translation gives CATSRDPHRGGDQPQHF.

This chain connects TRBV6-2 or TRBV6-3 to TRBJ2-1; a possible D gene is TRBD2 (5 bases). Germline V gives CDR1 MNHEY, CDR2 SVGEGT. This CDR3 has 15 amino acids. V was clipped by 2 bases and J by 3 bases, with 11 bases between them. The CDR3 loop is CASSYLGEIYNEQFF. The CDR3 coding sequence is TGTGCCAGCAGTTACCTGGGAGAGATCTACAATGAGCAGTTCTTC.

The gene calls are TRBV19 and TRBJ1-5; the match to TRBD1 covers 8 bases. Looked up from germline, CDR1 is LNHDA and CDR2 is SQIVND (reference sequence). The CDR3 has 19 amino acids. V shed 5 bases and J 7 bases; nucleotides not matched to a gene: 22. The CDR3 nucleotides are TGTGCCAGTAGTGGAGGACAGGGTCGGGTTGAGCTGTCCAGGCAGCCCCAGCATTTT. As protein: CASSGGQGRVELSRQPQHF.

The genes are TRBV27 and TRBJ2-2, with 10 bases aligning to TRBD1. Germline assignment: CDR1 MNHEY and CDR2 SMNVEV (reference sequence). The CDR3 has 15 amino acids. Losses at the gene ends were 5 bases for V and 5 bases for J; bases not matched to a gene: 5. The DNA for the CDR3 is TGTGCCAGCAGTAGCGACAGGGGGCGGACCGGGGAGCTGTTTTTT. Protein sequence: CASSSDRGRTGELFF.

The rearrangement joins TRBV6-5 to TRBJ2-2, with TRBD2 identical over 11 bases. Looked up from germline, CDR1 is MNHEY and CDR2 is SVGAGI. The V segment lost 5 bases and the J segment 10 bases; nucleotides outside the gene matches: 9. CDR3 size: 15 residues. CDR3 amino acids: CASSPTSGSGTELFF. CDR3 DNA: TGTGCCAGCAGTCCTACTAGCGGGAGTGGTACGGAGCTGTTTTTT.

The V gene is TRBV28, the J gene TRBJ1-3; D perhaps matches TRBD1 (6 bases). V dropped 4 bases and J dropped 0 bases, with 13 bases sitting between them. The CDR3 totals 16 residues. In germline, CDR1 is MDHEN, CDR2 SYDVKM. This chain's CDR3 is CASSSPDRSSGNTIYF. The CDR3 DNA is TGTGCCAGCAGTTCTCCAGACAGGAGCTCTGGAAACACCATATATTTT.

The J gene is TRBJ2-1, the V gene TRBV12-5, with TRBD2 matching 10 bases. CDR3 length: 16 residues. Germline V lookup: CDR1 LGHNT, CDR2 FRNRAP. The trim removed 5 bases at V and 5 bases at J, leaving 9 bases unmatched. CDR3 nucleotide sequence: TGTGCTAGTGGTACCATAGCGGGAGGCCGCAACAATGAGCAGTTCTTC. Its translation: CASGTIAGGRNNEQFF. Combining the CDR3 with reference TRBV12-5 and TRBJ2-1 gives the whole variable domain DARVTQTPRHKVTEMGQEVTMRCQPILGHNTVFWYRQTMMQGLELLAYFRNRAPLDDSGMPKDRFSAEMPDATLATLKIQPSEPRDSAVYFCASGTIAGGRNNEQFFGPGTRLTVL.

This chain connects TRBV6-2 or TRBV6-3 to TRBJ1-4; 9 bases fit TRBD1. Germline CDR1 is MNHEY and CDR2 is SVGEGT. This CDR3 region has 16 residues. After removal of 2 bases from V and 7 bases from J, the junction contained 8 bases not matched to a gene. The CDR3 loop is CASSYRSGTGREKLFF. CDR3 DNA: TGTGCCAGCAGTTACCGATCCGGGACAGGGCGTGAAAAACTGTTTTTT.

The DNA of the CDR3 is TGTGCCAGCAGTTTACGACCCGGGGACTATCCGAGCTCCTACAATGAGCAGTTCTTC. The encoded protein is CASSLRPGDYPSSYNEQFF. This chain joins TRBV28 and TRBJ2-1; 7 nucleotides line up with TRBD2. In germline, CDR1 is MDHEN, CDR2 SYDVKM. The CDR3 extends over 19 amino acids. The V and J ends lost 2 bases and 0 bases, in that order; junction bases with no gene match: 13.